This T cell receptor (beta chain) was captured in a study of blood T cell repertoires in COVID-19. Assay: immunoSEQ multiplex PCR; the TCRdb copy retains only in-frame clones and omits some. The table records about 270,000 clones, 85% to 90% of them present only once. The junction had 7 bases not matched to a gene; V was cut back by 2 bases and J by 5 bases. CDR1 is MNHEY, CDR2 SVGEGT, per germline. The CDR3 loop spans 16 amino acids. Sample: PBMCs or T cells enriched from blood (not recorded which). The clonotype originates from a woman aged 18-29 years who had recovered from COVID-19. V is TRBV6-2 or TRBV6-3 and J is TRBJ2-5, with 11 positions matching TRBD2. The CDR3 sequence: CASSYPTSGVPETQYF. For the CDR3, the DNA is TGTGCCAGCAGTTACCCGACTAGCGGGGTCCCGGAGACCCAGTACTTC.